These 25 T cell receptor beta chains came from one sample sequenced in a study of blood T cells in healthy people across ages. The use of a sample-barcoded 5' primer and a J-beta primer mix characterized a second PCR of about 6 to 11 cycles. One entry per CDR3 protein, called by TCRdb with MiXCR from the 5' RACE reads. The repertoire consists of roughly 700,000 distinct CDR3 sequences, with around half occurring once and the leading ten covering under 35%. The sample was blood. Source of these receptors: a woman in her sixties in good health.

The genes are TRBV20-1 and TRBJ2-7; maybe TRBD2 (5 bases). The CDR3 sequence is 15 residues long. Per the germline V gene, CDR1 is DFQATT and CDR2 is SNEGSKA (reference sequence). The V and J ends lost 6 bases and 2 bases respectively, with 20 bases between them. The CDR3 nucleotides are TGCAGTGCCCCGTTGGAGCGGAAGAGTACCTACGAGCAGTACTTC. Translating gives CSAPLERKSTYEQYF.

The J gene is TRBJ2-1, the V gene TRBV5-1; TRBD2 matches at 10 bases. CDR1 is SGHRS, CDR2 YFSETQ, per germline. The CDR3 has 14 amino acids. V was clipped by 2 bases and J by 5 bases; unmatched bases: 1. This chain's CDR3 is CASSFGLADNEQFF. The DNA for the CDR3 is TGCGCCAGCAGCTTTGGACTAGCGGACAATGAGCAGTTCTTC.

The V call is TRBV7-9, the J call TRBJ2-1; 10 nucleotides align to TRBD1. V was clipped by 5 bases and J by 7 bases; unmatched bases: 2. The CDR3 has 13 amino acids. The germline V gene encodes CDR1 SEHNR and CDR2 FQNEAQ (reference sequence). The CDR3 sequence: CASSMGQGNEQFF. The CDR3 coding sequence is TGTGCCAGCAGCATGGGACAGGGGAATGAGCAGTTCTTC.

A word on this clonotype: Given a much more abundant clone one base away, this may be a read error. The chain joins TRBV20-1 to TRBJ2-5; 8 bases align to TRBD2. The CDR3 is 16 amino acids. Germline CDR1 is DFQATT and CDR2 is SNEGSKA (reference sequence). V trimming: 3 bases; J trimming: 11 bases; junction bases outside the gene matches: 20. In nucleotides, the CDR3 is TGCAGTGCTAGTCTTATTCCAAGCGGGAGTATCAATGAGCAGTACTTC. It is translated as CSASLIPSGSINEQYF.

The chain recombines TRBV20-1 with TRBJ2-3, with D uncertain. The CDR3 contains 12 residues. The germline gives CDR1 DFQATT, CDR2 SNEGSKA (reference sequence). Trimming removed 3 bases at V and 1 base at J, with 5 bases between. The CDR3 DNA reads as TGCAGTGCTAGCGGAGGCACAGATACGCAGTATTTT. Residues: CSASGGTDTQYF.

The rearrangement uses TRBV6-5 and TRBJ2-7, with D perhaps matching TRBD2 (5 bases). The CDR3 consists of 12 residues. Germline CDR1 is MNHEY and CDR2 is SVGAGI. V shed 8 bases and J shed 5 bases, with 13 bases lying between them. This chain's CDR3 is CASRGFANEQYF. CDR3 in DNA: TGTGCCAGCCGGGGATTTGCTAACGAGCAGTACTTC.

The chain has TRBV20-1 and TRBJ2-4; 8 bases line up with TRBD1. The CDR3 has 13 amino acids. Germline CDR1 is DFQATT and CDR2 is SNEGSKA (reference sequence). The CDR3 sequence: CGSRGLVKNIQYF. DNA of the CDR3: TGCGGGAGCAGGGGGCTCGTCAAAAACATTCAGTACTTC.

This clonotype has a handful of counts. The chain has TRBV4-2 and TRBJ2-5; 10 nucleotides match TRBD2. Germline CDR1 LGHNA, CDR2 YNFKEQ. CDR3 size: 18 residues. V lost 0 bases to trimming and J lost 4 bases; unmatched junction nucleotides: 11. DNA of the CDR3: TGTGCCAGCAGCCAAGATCTCTTCCTAGCGGGAGCTGCAGAGACCCAGTACTTC. It codes for CASSQDLFLAGAAETQYF.

The chain carries TRBV4-3 and TRBJ2-7, with D hard to call. The DNA end favors TRBJ2-5, so the J call may be wrong. Germline CDR1 and CDR2: LGHNA and YSLEER. This CDR3 comprises 16 residues. The CDR3 loop is CASSQVGTGRIQTQYF. The CDR3 coding sequence is TGCGCCAGCAGCCAAGTAGGCACTGGTCGAATTCAGACCCAGTACTTC.

The chain carries TRBV2 and TRBJ2-5, with unresolved D. V was shortened by 7 bases and J by 0 bases, with 9 bases between the two germline ends. The CDR3 totals 13 residues. The germline CDR1 and CDR2 sequences are SNHLY and FYNNEI. The DNA for the CDR3 is TGTGCCAGCAACCTCCAATACCAAGAGACCCAGTACTTC. This translates into CASNLQYQETQYF.

The chain couples TRBV20-1 to TRBJ2-3; D gene uncertain. Per germline, CDR1 DFQATT and CDR2 SNEGSKA (reference sequence). CDR3 size: 15 residues. V lost 1 base to trimming and J lost 1 base, with 12 bases between them. The CDR3 sequence: CSARAPTMGTDTQYF. CDR3 DNA sequence: TGCAGTGCTAGAGCCCCTACAATGGGCACAGATACGCAGTATTTT.

The chain combines TRBV9 with TRBJ2-7; no definite D call. Trimming pared 3 bases from V and 6 bases from J, leaving 10 bases between. The CDR3 totals 12 residues. The germline CDR1 and CDR2 sequences are SGDLS and YYNGEE. As DNA, the CDR3 is TGTGCCAGCAGCGGAGACAAGGGCGAGCAGTACTTC. It yields the protein CASSGDKGEQYF.

The chain has TRBV20-1 and TRBJ2-1; 8 bases are a match to TRBD2. V shed 0 bases, J shed 3 bases, and the junction held 4 bases outside the gene matches. This CDR3 is 15 amino acids long. CDR1 is DFQATT, CDR2 SNEGSKA, per germline (reference sequence). CDR3 DNA sequence: TGCAGTGCTAGAGATCAGCGGGGGAACTACAATGAGCAGTTCTTC. This gives the protein CSARDQRGNYNEQFF.

The chain is built from TRBV12-3 or TRBV12-4 and TRBJ1-4, with 8 nucleotides matching TRBD1. After removal of 6 bases from V and 8 bases from J, the junction contained 8 bases not matched to a gene. The CDR3 runs to 14 residues. The CDR3 region is CASSPRTGLEKLFF. The CDR3 coding sequence is TGTGCCAGCAGCCCCCGGACAGGGCTCGAAAAACTGTTTTTT.

The CDR3 spells CSARKLAWVDEKLFF. CDR3 nucleotide sequence: TGCAGTGCTAGGAAGCTCGCCTGGGTAGATGAAAAACTGTTTTTT. The V gene is TRBV20-1, the J gene TRBJ1-4; the D is unclear. The V gene lost 3 bases and the J gene lost 6 bases, with 17 bases spanning the gap. CDR3 size: 15 residues. The germline V gene encodes CDR1 DFQATT and CDR2 SNEGSKA (reference sequence).

This clonotype was seen only a few times. The chain employs TRBV7-3 and TRBJ1-4; 8 positions match TRBD1. Unmatched junction bases numbered 12, after V lost 5 bases and J lost 7 bases. CDR3 length equals 16 residues. The germline gives CDR1 SGHTA, CDR2 FQGTGA. CDR3 nucleotides: TGTGCCAGCAGCCACCCCAGGGGGCGGCGGCCTGAAAAACTGTTTTTT. This codes for CASSHPRGRRPEKLFF.

The V call is TRBV29-1, the J call TRBJ1-2, with D perhaps TRBD1 (5 bases). This CDR3 is 15 amino acids long. Trimming left V 6 bases short and J 0 bases short, with 17 bases between. The germline V gene encodes CDR1 SQVTM and CDR2 ANQGSEA. The CDR3 protein is CSVRDLPRTNYGYTF. In DNA form, the CDR3 reads TGCAGCGTAAGGGACCTCCCACGGACTAACTATGGCTACACCTTC.

V is TRBV6-2 or TRBV6-3 and J is TRBJ2-1; 9 bases agree with TRBD2. Germline lookup yields CDR1 MNHEY and CDR2 SVGEGT. J gave up 7 bases and V 7 bases, and 11 bases lay outside the gene matches. This CDR3 contains 15 residues. Here the CDR3 DNA reads TGTGCCAGCATAGCTAGCGGGAATAGAAAAAATGAGCAGTTCTTC. This gives the protein CASIASGNRKNEQFF.

The chain uses TRBV12-3 or TRBV12-4 and TRBJ1-2; 7 nucleotides line up with TRBD1. The CDR3 covers 13 residues. V dropped 1 base and J dropped 7; count of bases not matched to a gene: 3. Here the CDR3 reads CASSLGRGSGYTF. As DNA, the CDR3 is TGTGCCAGCAGTTTAGGCAGGGGGAGTGGCTACACCTTC.

V is TRBV5-1 and J is TRBJ2-5; the D is unclear. The CDR3 is 14 amino acids. Trimming shortened V by 0 bases and J by 5 bases, and 11 bases separated the two germline ends. CDR1 is SGHRS, CDR2 YFSETQ, per germline. In DNA, the CDR3 is TGCGCCAGCAGCTTGGAGACCCAATCGGAGACCCAGTACTTC. Protein product: CASSLETQSETQYF.

This chain links TRBV20-1 with TRBJ2-7; D not certain. V gave up 2 bases and J gave up 7 bases, with 15 bases separating them. Looked up from germline, CDR1 is DFQATT and CDR2 is SNEGSKA (reference sequence). The CDR3 consists of 13 residues. This CDR3 is CSARTYDGNEQYF. Written as DNA, the CDR3 is TGCAGTGCTAGAACTTACGATGGCAATGAGCAGTACTTC.

The J gene is TRBJ1-2, the V gene TRBV29-1, with a weak D call TRBD1 (6 bases). Germline V gene data show CDR1 as SQVTM and CDR2 as ANQGSEA. The V end lost 6 bases, the J end lost 2 bases, and 13 bases lay between the germline ends. The CDR3 sequence is 13 residues long. CDR3 residues: CSVSTGSNYGYTF. CDR3 DNA: TGCAGCGTGTCGACAGGTTCGAACTATGGCTACACCTTC.

The gene calls are TRBV9 and TRBJ2-1; weak D call: TRBD2 (6 bases). The germline V and J ends were trimmed by 4 bases and 8 bases, with 19 bases remaining between them. Germline V gene data show CDR1 as SGDLS and CDR2 as YYNGEE. CDR3 length equals 15 residues. The CDR3: CASSLETTGVDEQFF. The CDR3 nucleotides are TGTGCCAGCAGCTTGGAAACGACGGGAGTTGATGAGCAGTTCTTC.

This clonotype was seen a few times. The V call is TRBV6-5, the J call TRBJ2-7; 9 bases match TRBD2. The CDR3 has 15 residues. Looked up from germline, CDR1 is MNHEY and CDR2 is SVGAGI. Germline trimming cut 5 bases from V and 6 bases from J; bases unmatched to any gene: 11. The CDR3: CASSPRGLANGEQYF. The CDR3 coding sequence is TGTGCCAGCAGTCCCCGGGGACTAGCAAACGGCGAGCAGTACTTC.

The V call is TRBV7-3, the J call TRBJ2-3; 16 bases line up with TRBD2. The length of the CDR3 is 16 residues. Germline CDR1 and CDR2: SGHTA and FQGTGA. The V gene end was trimmed by 5 bases and the J gene end by 10 bases; junction bases not matched to a gene: 9. In nucleotides, the CDR3 is TGTGCCAGCAGCGCCACTCCGGGACTAGCGGGGGGGGCGCAGTATTTT. This encodes CASSATPGLAGGAQYF.